This T cell receptor (beta chain) was captured in a study of T-cell reconstitution after alpha-beta-depleted transplantation in children. Ten or more counts support this clonotype. This sample's TCRbeta library carried unique molecular identifier barcodes. TCRdb re-called the PCR reads through MiXCR, storing one row per CDR3 protein. The sample includes some 250,000 distinct CDR3 sequences, 12% seen only once; the top ten take 2% to 3%. Germline V gives CDR1 SGHDN, CDR2 FVKESK. V lost 1 base and J lost 6, with 16 bases in between. This CDR3 comprises 16 residues. The sequence derives from a human donor who donated a stem cell graft to a child with acute lymphoblastic leukemia. The rearrangement uses TRBV14 and TRBJ2-1, with a possible D match to TRBD1 (5 bases). The specimen comprised PBMCs from the stem cell graft donor, sampled from the stem cell graft. The CDR3 bases are TGTGCCAGCAGCCAAGCCCTGGGGCTAGACGGCAATGAGCAGTTCTTC. The encoded protein is CASSQALGLDGNEQFF.